This T cell receptor (beta chain) originates from a study of tumor-infiltrating lymphocytes in primary liver carcinoma. The researchers obtained blood RNA from unsorted whole blood and also extracted germline DNA. Details on this clonotype: The junction shows a germline mismatch at one end, possibly a read error.

CDR3 length: 13 residues. Germline V gene lookup returns CDR1 SGHAT and CDR2 FQNNGV. Researchers generated TCR beta cDNA from roughly 510 ng of total RNA, relying on a constant-region primer. TCR beta libraries came from three nested multiplex PCR rounds using slightly modified ARM-PCR. Two initial PCR rounds of around 10 cycles each paired TRBV1-TRBV30 forward primers with a C-beta reverse primer. TCRdb re-analysed the multiplex PCR reads in MiXCR, keeping a single row per CDR3 protein. The sample holds roughly 330,000 distinct CDR3 sequences; less than 70% are singletons and the top ten take under 8%.

V is TRBV11-2 and J is TRBJ1-1, with D possibly being TRBD1 (5 bases). The TCR was taken from a man in his forties with primary liver carcinoma and hepatitis B virus infection. Sequenced material: peripheral blood. The CDR3 is CASSLEGVTEPFF. The CDR3 coding sequence is TGTGCCAGCAGCTTAGAGGGGGTAACTGAACCTTTCTTT.